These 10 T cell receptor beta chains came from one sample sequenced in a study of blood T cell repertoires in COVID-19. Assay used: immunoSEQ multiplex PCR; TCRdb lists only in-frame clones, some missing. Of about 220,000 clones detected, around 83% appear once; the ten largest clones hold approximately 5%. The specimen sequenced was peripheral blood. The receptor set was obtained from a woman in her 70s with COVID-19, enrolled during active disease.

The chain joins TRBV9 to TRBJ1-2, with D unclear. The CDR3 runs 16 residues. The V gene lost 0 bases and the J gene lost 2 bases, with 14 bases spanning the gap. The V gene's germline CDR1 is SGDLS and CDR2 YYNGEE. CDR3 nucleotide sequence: TGTGCCAGCAGCGTAGCTACGGGTACATTCAACTATGGCTACACCTTC. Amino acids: CASSVATGTFNYGYTF. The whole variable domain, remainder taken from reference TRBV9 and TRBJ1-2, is DSGVTQTPKHLITATGQRVTLRCSPRSGDLSVYWYQQSLDQGLQFLIQYYNGEERAKGNILERFSAQQFPDLHSELNLSSLELGDSALYFCASSVATGTFNYGYTFGSGTRLTVV.

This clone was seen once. CDR3 bases: TGTGCCAGTAGTACGCAGACGGGAAGAAACACCATATATTTT. This encodes CASSTQTGRNTIYF. The chain couples TRBV19 to TRBJ1-3, with D hard to call. CDR1 and CDR2 from the germline V gene are LNHDA and SQIVND (reference sequence). The CDR3 extends over 14 amino acids. Trimming took off 4 bases at V and 5 bases at J, with 12 bases between the two ends. The whole variable domain, filled in from reference TRBV19 and TRBJ1-3, reads DGGITQSPKYLFRKEGQNVTLSCEQNLNHDAMYWYRQDPGQGLRLIYYSQIVNDFQKGDIAEGYSVSREKKESFPLTVTSAQKNPTAFYLCASSTQTGRNTIYFGEGSWLTVV.

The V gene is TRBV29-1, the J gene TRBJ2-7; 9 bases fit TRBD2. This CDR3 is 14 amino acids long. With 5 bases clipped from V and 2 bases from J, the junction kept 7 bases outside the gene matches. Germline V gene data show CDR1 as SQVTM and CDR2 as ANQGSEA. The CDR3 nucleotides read TGCAGCGTTACTAGGACTAGCGCGACCTACGAGCAGTACTTC. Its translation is CSVTRTSATYEQYF.

The CDR3 here is CASSLAGQPYEQYF. The CDR3 DNA reads TGTGCCAGCAGCTTAGCAGGACAGCCTTACGAGCAGTACTTC. V is TRBV7-2 and J is TRBJ2-7, with D possibly TRBD1 on 6 matching bases. Germline CDR1 reads SGHTA; CDR2 reads FQGNSA. Trimming removed 0 bases at V and 4 bases at J, with 10 bases between. The CDR3 covers 14 residues.

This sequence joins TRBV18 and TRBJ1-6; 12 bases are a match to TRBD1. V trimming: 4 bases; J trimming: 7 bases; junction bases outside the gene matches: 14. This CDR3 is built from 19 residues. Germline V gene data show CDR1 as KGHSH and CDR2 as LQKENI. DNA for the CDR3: TGTGCCAGCTCACAAATTCAATTTCCGGGACAGGGGGCGAATTCACCCCTCCACTTT. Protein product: CASSQIQFPGQGANSPLHF. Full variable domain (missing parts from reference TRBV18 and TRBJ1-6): NAGVMQNPRHLVRRRGQEARLRCSPMKGHSHVYWYRQLPEEGLKFMVYLQKENIIDESGMPKERFSAEFPKEGPSILRIQQVVRGDSAAYFCASSQIQFPGQGANSPLHFGNGTRLTVT.

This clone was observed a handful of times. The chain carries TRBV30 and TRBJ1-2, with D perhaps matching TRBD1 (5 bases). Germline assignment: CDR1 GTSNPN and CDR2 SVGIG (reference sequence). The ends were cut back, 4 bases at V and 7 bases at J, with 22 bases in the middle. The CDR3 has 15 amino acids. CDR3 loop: CAWTPGAALMGGYTF. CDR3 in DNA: TGTGCCTGGACGCCTGGGGCAGCCCTGATGGGTGGCTACACCTTC.

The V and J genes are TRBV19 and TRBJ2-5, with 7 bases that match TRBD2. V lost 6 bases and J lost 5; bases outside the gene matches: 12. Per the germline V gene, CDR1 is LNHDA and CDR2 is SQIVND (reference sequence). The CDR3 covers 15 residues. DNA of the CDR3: TGTGCCAGTAGGTTGCGGGAGACCATATGGGAGACCCAGTACTTC. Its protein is CASRLRETIWETQYF.

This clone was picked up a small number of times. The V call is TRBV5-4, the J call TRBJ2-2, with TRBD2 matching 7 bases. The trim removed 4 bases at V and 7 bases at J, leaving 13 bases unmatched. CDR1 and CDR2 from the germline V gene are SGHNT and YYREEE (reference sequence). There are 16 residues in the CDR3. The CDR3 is CASSPSGNRRGGELFF. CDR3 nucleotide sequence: TGTGCCAGCAGCCCGAGCGGGAATAGAAGGGGCGGGGAGCTGTTTTTT.

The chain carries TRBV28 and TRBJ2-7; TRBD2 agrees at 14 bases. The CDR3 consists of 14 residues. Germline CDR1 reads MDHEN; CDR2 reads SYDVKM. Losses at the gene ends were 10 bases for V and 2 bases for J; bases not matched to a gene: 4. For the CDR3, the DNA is TGTGCCACACGACTAGCGGGGGGGGCCTACGAGCAGTACTTC. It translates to CATRLAGGAYEQYF. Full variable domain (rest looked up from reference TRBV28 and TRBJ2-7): DVKVTQSSRYLVKRTGEKVFLECVQDMDHENMFWYRQDPGLGLRLIYFSYDVKMKEKGDIPEGYSVSREKKERFSLILESASTNQTSMYLCATRLAGGAYEQYFGPGTRLTVT.

CDR3 sequence: CASSIDRYFQNEQYF. In DNA form, the CDR3 reads TGTGCCAGTAGTATAGATCGTTACTTTCAAAACGAGCAGTACTTC. The chain is built from TRBV19 and TRBJ2-7; D gene unclear. The germline V gene has CDR1 LNHDA and CDR2 SQIVND (reference sequence). Trimming took off 0 bases at V and 5 bases at J, with 14 bases between the two ends. The length of the CDR3 is 15 residues.